A selection of T cell receptor beta chains follows, all from one sample in a study of cytomegalovirus exposure and HLA in healthy donors. The protocol was immunoSEQ multiplex PCR, while the TCRdb copy is restricted to in-frame clones and leaves out a portion. The top ten hold 1.8% of the sample, which has some 150,000 clones, 76% seen once. Sample: PBMCs. Receptor source: a female donor in good health and CMV-seropositive. Each CDR3 is given with its conserved first and last residue.

j_call v_call cdr3_aa
TRBJ2-5 TRBV27 CASSLSGRETQYF
TRBJ2-7 TRBV6-1 CASSETRDRGRLEQYF
TRBJ2-3 TRBV5-1 CASSQLAGSAVGTDTQYF
TRBJ1-5 TRBV21-1 CASRVSKQGQPQHF
TRBJ2-7 TRBV29-1 CSVGPGHSEQYF
TRBJ2-7 TRBV5-6 CASLQRGSYEQYF
TRBJ1-4 TRBV2 CASSGRDRGGGEKLFF
TRBJ2-3 TRBV5-1 CASSLVWGGTDTQYF
TRBJ2-2 TRBV9 CASSDRGTNTGELFF
TRBJ2-7 TRBV10-2 CASSDTSGSSYEQYF
TRBJ2-7 TRBV7-9 CASSSPRRGQEQYF
TRBJ2-7 TRBV10-1 CASSAGTLTYEQYF
TRBJ2-7 TRBV5-1 CASSPVRTINRGGGQYF
TRBJ2-5 TRBV5-4 CASSLTSGGAETQYF
TRBJ1-1 TRBV2 CASSLQGNTEAFF
TRBJ1-5 TRBV19 CASSSKQPRKNQPQHF
TRBJ1-5 TRBV5-3 CARSLADGHNQPQHF
TRBJ2-1 TRBV30 CAWSVLSGSLSNEQFF
TRBJ2-6 TRBV28 CASSLFGAGANVLTF
TRBJ1-2 TRBV10-1 CASSSTRTGVGYTF
TRBJ2-3 TRBV5-1 CASSSAPGQGPFNGTQYF
TRBJ1-3 TRBV21-1 CASSSTPGQVDGNTIYF
TRBJ1-2 TRBV28 CASSRTAVGGYTF
TRBJ2-2 TRBV10-3 CAISESSGGSRSGELFF
TRBJ2-7 TRBV7-9 CSSSFSRLRSGTSTYEQYF
TRBJ1-5 TRBV13 CARRRDRVDNQPQHF
TRBJ2-5 TRBV5-1 CASSLVGGETQYF
TRBJ1-1 TRBV6-1 CASRRGHTEAFF
TRBJ2-7 TRBV6-1 CATQDTTYEQYF
TRBJ2-1 TRBV18 CASSPLNSGSRDEQFF
TRBJ2-3 TRBV2 CASRESRDSYTDTQYF
TRBJ2-7 TRBV7-2 CASSFGAGGPYEQYF
TRBJ2-2 TRBV6-1 CASSDRTNTGELFF
TRBJ2-7 TRBV7-9 CASSLGGSESYEQYF
TRBJ2-3 TRBV7-2 CASSLVLAVTDTQYF
. TRBV5-6 CASSGPGQGTYEQYF
TRBJ2-3 TRBV7-9 CASSSYTSGSTDTQYF
TRBJ2-2 TRBV5-4 CASSLGTSGRRYGELFF
TRBJ1-6 TRBV14 CASSQGQGGSPLHF
TRBJ2-7 TRBV19 CASSISRLGIEQYF
TRBJ1-6 TRBV6-6 CASSYTREGSPLHF
TRBJ1-1 TRBV6-1 CASSARQGANTEAFF
TRBJ1-4 TRBV28 CASSLYGRQEKLFF